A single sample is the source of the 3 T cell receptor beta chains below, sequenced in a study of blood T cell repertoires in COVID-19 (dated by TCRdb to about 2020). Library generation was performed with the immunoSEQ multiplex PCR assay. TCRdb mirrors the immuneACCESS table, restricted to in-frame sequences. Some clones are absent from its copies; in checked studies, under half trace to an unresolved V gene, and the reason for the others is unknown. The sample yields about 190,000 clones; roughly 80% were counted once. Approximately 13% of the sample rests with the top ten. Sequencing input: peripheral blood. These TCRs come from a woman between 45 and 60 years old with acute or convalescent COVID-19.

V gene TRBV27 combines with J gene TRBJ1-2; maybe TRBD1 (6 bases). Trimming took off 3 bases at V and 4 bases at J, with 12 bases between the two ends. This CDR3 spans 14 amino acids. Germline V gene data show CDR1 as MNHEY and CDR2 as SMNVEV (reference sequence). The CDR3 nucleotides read TGTGCCAGCAGTTTCGGGGGGCGCGGCTATGGCTACACCTTC. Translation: CASSFGGRGYGYTF.

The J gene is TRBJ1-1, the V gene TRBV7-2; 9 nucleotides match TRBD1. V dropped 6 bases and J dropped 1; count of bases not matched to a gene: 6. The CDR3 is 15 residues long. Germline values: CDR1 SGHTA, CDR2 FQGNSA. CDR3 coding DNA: TGTGCCAGCAGGCCTACAGGGGGCGGGAACACTGAAGCTTTCTTT. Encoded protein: CASRPTGGGNTEAFF.

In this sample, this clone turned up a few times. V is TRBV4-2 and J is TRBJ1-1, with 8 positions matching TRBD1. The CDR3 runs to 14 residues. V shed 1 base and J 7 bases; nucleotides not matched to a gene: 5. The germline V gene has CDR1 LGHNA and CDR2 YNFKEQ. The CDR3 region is CASSQGRQGYEAFF. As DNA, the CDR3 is TGTGCCAGCAGCCAAGGTCGACAGGGGTATGAAGCTTTCTTT.